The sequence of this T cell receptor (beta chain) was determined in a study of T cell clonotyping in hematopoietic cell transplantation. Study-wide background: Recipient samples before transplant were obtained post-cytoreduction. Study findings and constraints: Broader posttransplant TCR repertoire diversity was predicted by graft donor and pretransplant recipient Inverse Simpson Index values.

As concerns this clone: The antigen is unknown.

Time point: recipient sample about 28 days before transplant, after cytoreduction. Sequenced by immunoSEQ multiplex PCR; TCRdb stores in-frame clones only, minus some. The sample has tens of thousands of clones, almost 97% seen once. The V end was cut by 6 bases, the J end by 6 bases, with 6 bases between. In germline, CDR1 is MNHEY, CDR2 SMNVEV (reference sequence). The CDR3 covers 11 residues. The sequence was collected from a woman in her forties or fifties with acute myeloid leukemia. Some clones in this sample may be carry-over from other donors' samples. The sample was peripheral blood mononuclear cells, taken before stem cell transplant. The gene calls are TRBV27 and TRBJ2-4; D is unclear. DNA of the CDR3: TGTGCCAGCAGGGGTTTAAACATTCAGTACTTC. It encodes CASRGLNIQYF.